A single sample gave rise to the 2 T cell receptor beta chains below, sequenced in a study of brain T cells in children with intractable seizures. The repertoire was sequenced with immunoSEQ multiplex PCR; TCRdb's copy has only in-frame clones and lacks some. The data show 300,000 to 400,000 clones, roughly 93% seen once. Time point indicated: blood from clinic visit 5 months post-surgery; TSC patient then seizure free. The source material was peripheral blood, sampled roughly 5 months after surgery. All receptors derive from a boy younger than two with tuberous sclerosis and intractable seizures.

The chain employs TRBV14 and TRBJ2-1; 8 positions agree with TRBD2. The CDR3 has 17 amino acids. In germline, CDR1 is SGHDN, CDR2 FVKESK. The ends lost 0 bases at V and 0 bases at J; junction bases unmatched: 4. CDR3 amino acids: CASSQDKRESSYNEQFF. The DNA for the CDR3 is TGTGCCAGCAGCCAAGACAAGCGGGAGAGCTCCTACAATGAGCAGTTCTTC.

A word on this clone: This sample also contains other DNA sequences that code for the same CDR3. The V call is TRBV7-2, the J call TRBJ1-1; D ambiguous. CDR1 is SGHTA, CDR2 FQGNSA, per germline. V lost 0 bases and J 2 bases, leaving 4 bases between the germline ends. This CDR3 comprises 13 residues. The CDR3 region is CASSLALNTEAFF. The CDR3 DNA reads as TGTGCCAGCAGCTTAGCGCTAAACACTGAAGCTTTCTTT.